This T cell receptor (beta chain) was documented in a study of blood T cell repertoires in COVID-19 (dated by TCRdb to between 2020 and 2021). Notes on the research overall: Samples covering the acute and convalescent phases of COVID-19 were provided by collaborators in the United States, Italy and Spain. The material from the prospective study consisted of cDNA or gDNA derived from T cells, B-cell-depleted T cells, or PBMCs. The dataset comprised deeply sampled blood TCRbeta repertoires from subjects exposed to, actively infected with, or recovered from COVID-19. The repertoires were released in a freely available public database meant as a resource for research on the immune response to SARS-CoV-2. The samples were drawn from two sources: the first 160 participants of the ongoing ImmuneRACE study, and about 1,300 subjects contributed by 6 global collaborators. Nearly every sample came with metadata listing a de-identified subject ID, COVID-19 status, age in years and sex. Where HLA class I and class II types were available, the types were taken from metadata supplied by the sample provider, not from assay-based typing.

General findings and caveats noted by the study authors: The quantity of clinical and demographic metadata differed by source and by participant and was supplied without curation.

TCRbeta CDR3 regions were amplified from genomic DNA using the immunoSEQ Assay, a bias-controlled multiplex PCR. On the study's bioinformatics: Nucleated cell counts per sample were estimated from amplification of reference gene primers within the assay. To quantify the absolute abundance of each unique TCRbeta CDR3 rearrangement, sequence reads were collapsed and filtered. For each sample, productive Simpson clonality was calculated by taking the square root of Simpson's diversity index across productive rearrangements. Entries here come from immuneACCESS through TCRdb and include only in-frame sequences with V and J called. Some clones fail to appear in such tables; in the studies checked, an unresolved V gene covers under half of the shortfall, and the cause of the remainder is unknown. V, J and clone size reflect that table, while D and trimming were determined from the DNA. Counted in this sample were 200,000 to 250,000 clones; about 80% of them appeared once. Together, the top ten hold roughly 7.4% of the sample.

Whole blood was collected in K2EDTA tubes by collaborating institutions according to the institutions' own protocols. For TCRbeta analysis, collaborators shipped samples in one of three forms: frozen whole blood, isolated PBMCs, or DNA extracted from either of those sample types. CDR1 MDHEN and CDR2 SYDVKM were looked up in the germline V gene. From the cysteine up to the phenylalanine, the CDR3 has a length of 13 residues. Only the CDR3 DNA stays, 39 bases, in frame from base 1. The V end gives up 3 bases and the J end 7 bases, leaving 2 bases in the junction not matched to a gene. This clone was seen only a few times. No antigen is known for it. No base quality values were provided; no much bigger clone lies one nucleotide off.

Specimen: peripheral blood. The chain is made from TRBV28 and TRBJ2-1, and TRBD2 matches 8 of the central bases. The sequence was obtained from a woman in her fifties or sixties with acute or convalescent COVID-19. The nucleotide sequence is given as TGTGCCAGCAGTTTGGCGGGGGGAAATGAGCAGTTCTTC. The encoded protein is CASSLAGGNEQFF.